This T cell receptor beta chain was captured by sequencing in a study of beta chain features in type 1 diabetes. It was via CD45RO/CCR7/CD25/CD127/CD95/CD27 that CD4+ naive, central memory, regulatory and stem cell-like memory cells were sorted. Expressed TCRB transcripts were sequenced after all isolated RNA was converted to cDNA. Profiled with immunoSEQ multiplex PCR; TCRdb holds only in-frame clones, not every one. The top ten hold 0.023% of the sample, which has about 930,000 clones, roughly a sixth seen once. Germline V gives CDR1 DFQATT, CDR2 SNEGSKA (reference sequence). Trimming took 5 bases from V and 5 from J, leaving 10 bases between them. This CDR3 region has 11 residues.

The chain combines TRBV20-1 with TRBJ2-7; D call uncertain. The receptor comes from a young woman in good health. The sample consisted of naive CD4+ T cells from blood. Here the CDR3 DNA reads TGCAGTGCTCAGGTGGTTCACGAGCAGTACTTC. The encoded protein is CSAQVVHEQYF.